The source of this T cell receptor beta chain is a study of blood T cells in healthy people across ages. Alongside a J-beta primer mix, a sample-barcoded 5' primer served in a second PCR lasting roughly 6 to 12 cycles. TCRdb recomputed calls from the 5' RACE reads with MiXCR, one row per CDR3 protein. The sample shows roughly 900,000 distinct CDR3 sequences, about 28% of them seen only once. The clonotype originates from a woman older than 75 in good health. The sample comprised blood.

CDR3 loop: CATQEGASSYEQYF. CDR3 nucleotides: TGTGCCACACAGGAAGGTGCGAGCTCCTACGAGCAGTACTTC. This chain uses TRBV19 with TRBJ2-7, with D possibly being TRBD1 (5 bases). The V gene lost 10 bases and the J gene lost 0 bases, with 16 bases spanning the gap. Germline V gene lookup returns CDR1 LNHDA and CDR2 SQIVND (reference sequence). The CDR3 is made up of 14 amino acids.